This TCR beta chain is drawn from a study of blood T cell repertoires in COVID-19. Looking at the study overall: Sites in the United States, Italy and Spain provided acute and convalescent COVID-19 samples. PBMCs, B-cell-depleted T cells, or T cells provided the cDNA or gDNA that made up the material.

The CDR3 is 13 amino acids. Germline lookup yields CDR1 MNHEY and CDR2 SMNVEV (reference sequence). V was clipped by 3 bases and J by 11 bases, with 11 bases between them. Authors' processing steps: Amplification of reference gene primers was used by the study to estimate nucleated cell counts. Clones were sequenced by immunoSEQ multiplex PCR, and TCRdb holds only the in-frame ones, with some missing. The D gene and trimming were derived from the DNA, and the V and J assignments and clone size from that table. This sample has some 110,000 clones, with more than 80% found just once. The sequencing sample was made of peripheral blood. The clonotype was recovered from a man aged 60 to 69 with acute or convalescent COVID-19. V is TRBV27 and J is TRBJ1-6; D may be TRBD1 (5 bases). CDR3 in amino acids: CASSFSTRAPLHF. CDR3 nucleotides: TGTGCCAGCAGTTTCTCGACCAGGGCACCCCTCCACTTT.